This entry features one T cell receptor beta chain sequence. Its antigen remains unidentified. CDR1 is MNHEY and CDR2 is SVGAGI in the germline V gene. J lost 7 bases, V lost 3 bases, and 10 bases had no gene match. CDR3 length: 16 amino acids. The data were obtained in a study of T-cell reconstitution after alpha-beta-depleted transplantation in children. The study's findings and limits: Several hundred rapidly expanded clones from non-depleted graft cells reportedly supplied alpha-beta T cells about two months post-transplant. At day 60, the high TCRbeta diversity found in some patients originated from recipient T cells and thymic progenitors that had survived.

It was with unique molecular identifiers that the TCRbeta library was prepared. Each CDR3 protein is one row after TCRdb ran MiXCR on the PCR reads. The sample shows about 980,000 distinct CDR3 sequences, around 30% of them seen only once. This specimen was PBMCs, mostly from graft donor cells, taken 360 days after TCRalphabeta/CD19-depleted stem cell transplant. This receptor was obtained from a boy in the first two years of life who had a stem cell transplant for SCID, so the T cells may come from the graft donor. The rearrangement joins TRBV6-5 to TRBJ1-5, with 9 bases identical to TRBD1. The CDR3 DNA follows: TGTGCCAGCAGTTATTCCGACAGGGGGTCGAGGCAGCCCCAGCATTTT. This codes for CASSYSDRGSRQPQHF.